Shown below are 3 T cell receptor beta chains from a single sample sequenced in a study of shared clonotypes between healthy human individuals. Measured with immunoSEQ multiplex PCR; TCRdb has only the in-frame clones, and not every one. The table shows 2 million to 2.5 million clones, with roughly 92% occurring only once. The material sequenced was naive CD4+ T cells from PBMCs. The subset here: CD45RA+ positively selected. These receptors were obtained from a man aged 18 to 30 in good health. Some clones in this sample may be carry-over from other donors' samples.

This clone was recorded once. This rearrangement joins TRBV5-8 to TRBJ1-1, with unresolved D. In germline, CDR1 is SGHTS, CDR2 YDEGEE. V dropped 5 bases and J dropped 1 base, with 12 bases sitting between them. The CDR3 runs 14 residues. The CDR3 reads CASRVRAGNTEAFF. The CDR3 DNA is TGTGCCAGCAGAGTGAGAGCGGGGAACACTGAAGCTTTCTTT.

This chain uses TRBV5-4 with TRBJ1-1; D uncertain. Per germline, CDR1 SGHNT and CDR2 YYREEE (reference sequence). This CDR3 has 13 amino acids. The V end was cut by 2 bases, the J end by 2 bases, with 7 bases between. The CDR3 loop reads CASSFRANTEAFF. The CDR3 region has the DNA TGTGCCAGCAGCTTCCGGGCAAACACTGAAGCTTTCTTT.

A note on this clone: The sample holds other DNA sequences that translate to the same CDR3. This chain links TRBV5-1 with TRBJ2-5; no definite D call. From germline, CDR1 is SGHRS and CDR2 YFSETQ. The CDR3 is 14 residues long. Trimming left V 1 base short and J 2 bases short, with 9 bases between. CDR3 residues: CASSLTGLQETQYF. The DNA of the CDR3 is TGCGCCAGCAGCTTGACGGGTTTGCAAGAGACCCAGTACTTC.